The T cell receptor (beta chain) under discussion was sequenced for a study of T-cell reconstitution after alpha-beta-depleted transplantation in children. CDR3 length equals 15 residues. Trimming removed 8 bases at V and 7 bases at J, with 23 bases between. The germline gives CDR1 LGHDT, CDR2 YNNKEL (reference sequence). General study findings and limits: The authors attributed T-cell counts and diversity one year after transplant mostly to newly produced T cells. For some patients, TCRbeta diversity was high at day 60 because of recipient T cells and thymic progenitors that survived. Reports say that about two months after transplant, the alpha-beta T cells came out of several hundred graft clones that had expanded.

As to this clonotype: Its antigen remains unknown.

The TCRbeta library was prepared with unique molecular identifiers. From the PCR reads, TCRdb called clonotypes with MiXCR, one entry per CDR3 protein. The sample records 600,000 to 800,000 distinct CDR3 sequences, around 13% being singletons. The starting material was PBMCs, obtained before TCRalphabeta/CD19-depleted stem cell transplant. The origin of this receptor is a girl aged 2 to 10 with congenital amegakaryocytic thrombocytopenia, due to receive a stem cell transplant. The gene calls are TRBV3-1 and TRBJ2-5; D might be TRBD2 (5 bases). Here the CDR3 reads CASCLAARRGGTQYF. DNA for the CDR3: TGTGCCAGCTGCCTGGCAGCAAGGAGAGGAGGGACCCAGTACTTC.